The 26 T cell receptor delta chains presented below share a single source sample, sequenced in a study of Vδ1+ human thymocytes. Findings of the study overall: Highly polyclonal TRG and TRD repertoires with Gaussian CDR3 length distributions appeared in thymus.

Antigens of these TCRs are unknown. Extracted RNA was reverse transcribed into cDNA. Pooled V-gene forward primers with one constant-region reverse primer generated the CDR3 amplicons by multiplex PCR. TCRdb processed the multiplex PCR reads again with the CATT caller. This table has 50,000 to 60,000 delta-chain clones, more than 12% appearing once. Sample: Vdelta1+ gamma-delta thymocytes from the thymus. The subset here: FACS-sorted CD3+ TCRalphabeta- TCRVdelta1+ TCRVdelta2- thymocytes. These receptors came from a girl less than two years old who had congenital heart surgery.

The rearrangement uses TRDV1 and TRDJ1; 7 bases match TRDD3. Germline CDR1 and CDR2: TSWWSYY and QGS. With V trimmed by 0 bases and J by 5 bases, 12 bases remained unmatched. This CDR3 contains 17 residues. The CDR3 loop is CALGELGYARSGDKLIF. CDR3 sequence (DNA): TGTGCTCTTGGGGAACTCGGATACGCGCGGTCCGGAGATAAACTCATCTTT.

This clone showed up just a few times. This could be a read error, since a much larger clone is one nucleotide away. The chain employs TRDV2 and TRDJ1; D ambiguous. The CDR3 has 14 amino acids. The germline V gene has CDR1 GEAIGNYY and CDR2 EKD. The V end lost 9 bases, the J end lost 0 bases, and 16 bases lay between the germline ends. The CDR3 nucleotides read TGTGCCGCCGTGACTGCACCGTACACCGATAAACTCATCTTT. The encoded protein is CAAVTAPYTDKLIF.

The sample holds a few counts of this clone. The chain employs TRDV1 and TRDJ1; D is unclear. This CDR3 is built from 16 residues. With 2 bases removed from V and 0 bases from J, the gap between germline ends came to 13 bases. From germline, CDR1 is TSWWSYY and CDR2 QGS. In nucleotides, the CDR3 is TGTGCTCTTGGGGAAAGGCTCCGGCCTAACACCGATAAACTCATCTTT. Protein sequence: CALGERLRPNTDKLIF.

V usage is TRDV1 and J usage is TRDJ1; 11 positions agree with TRDD3. The germline V gene encodes CDR1 TSWWSYY and CDR2 QGS. V gave up 4 bases and J gave up 3 bases; unmatched junction bases: 28. This CDR3 is built from 23 residues. The CDR3 region is CALGVAQAFLVLGDRFHADKLIF. DNA of the CDR3: TGTGCTCTTGGGGTAGCCCAGGCCTTCCTGGTACTGGGGGATAGGTTCCACGCCGATAAACTCATCTTT.

The chain has TRDV1 and TRDJ1, with D possibly matching TRDD2 (6 bases). Germline CDR1 TSWWSYY, CDR2 QGS. Between the trimmed V and J ends, which lost 3 bases and 5 bases, there was a span of 25 bases. The CDR3 totals 18 residues. CDR3 loop: CALGDGLPTGGSRDKLIF. The CDR3, as DNA: TGTGCTCTTGGGGATGGCCTTCCCACGGGTGGAAGCCGGGATAAACTCATCTTT.

The V gene is TRDV1, the J gene TRDJ1; 9 nucleotides match TRDD2. J lost 2 bases, V lost 3 bases, and 16 bases had no gene match. The germline CDR1 and CDR2 sequences are TSWWSYY and QGS. The CDR3 spans 19 residues. The CDR3 bases are TGTGCTCTTGGGGACGCCTTCCTACCACCTGGTAAATGGACCGATAAACTCATCTTT. Its protein product is CALGDAFLPPGKWTDKLIF.

This clone was recorded a few times. This chain joins TRDV1 and TRDJ1, with 7 bases lining up with TRDD3. V lost 4 bases to trimming and J lost 9 bases; unmatched junction nucleotides: 20. The germline V gene has CDR1 TSWWSYY and CDR2 QGS. The CDR3 contains 17 residues. The CDR3 protein is CALGGPISLGYVRELIF. CDR3 bases: TGTGCTCTTGGGGGGCCGATCAGTTTAGGATACGTTAGAGAACTCATCTTT.

This rearrangement joins TRDV1 to TRDJ1, with D possibly matching TRDD2 (5 bases). CDR1 and CDR2 from the germline V gene are TSWWSYY and QGS. The CDR3 is made up of 14 amino acids. Trimming stripped 4 bases from V and 3 bases from J, with 12 bases between. Here the CDR3 reads CALGGKILSDKLIF. The CDR3 coding sequence is TGTGCTCTTGGGGGAAAGATCCTATCCGATAAACTCATCTTT.

This clone was counted between two and nine times. The rearrangement uses TRDV1 and TRDJ1; a weak D match, TRDD3 (6 bases). CDR1 and CDR2 (germline): TSWWSYY, QGS. The CDR3 covers 18 residues. With 4 bases removed from V and 2 bases from J, the gap between germline ends came to 23 bases. CDR3 bases: TGTGCTCTTGGGGGTATACGTGGGGTTGGGGGTTTTACCGATAAACTCATCTTT. It codes for CALGGIRGVGGFTDKLIF.

The chain has TRDV1 and TRDJ1; 10 bases agree with TRDD3. V lost 6 bases to trimming and J lost 0 bases; unmatched junction nucleotides: 28. Germline CDR1 reads TSWWSYY; CDR2 reads QGS. This CDR3 is 23 amino acids long. CDR3 sequence reads: CALGSLGPARIVLGDLYTDKLIF. The CDR3 coding sequence is TGTGCTCTTGGCTCACTGGGTCCCGCGAGAATTGTACTGGGGGATCTGTACACCGATAAACTCATCTTT.

This clone was counted only a few times. J is TRDJ1 and V is TRDV1, with TRDD3 identical over 9 bases. Germline CDR1 is TSWWSYY and CDR2 is QGS. Trimming removed 0 bases from V and 2 bases from J; junction bases left unmatched: 19. The CDR3 covers 21 residues. The CDR3 sequence is CALGELEVVLGDPAGTDKLIF. CDR3 DNA sequence: TGTGCTCTTGGGGAACTAGAAGTTGTACTGGGGGACCCAGCGGGGACCGATAAACTCATCTTT.

This clone was seen a few times. The gene calls are TRDV1 and TRDJ1, with 9 bases matching TRDD3. V trimming: 0 bases; J trimming: 0 bases; junction bases outside the gene matches: 23. The germline V gene encodes CDR1 TSWWSYY and CDR2 QGS. The CDR3 is 23 residues long. The CDR3 DNA reads TGTGCTCTTGGGGAACTCGCCTTCCTTCCTCAACCTACTGGGGGAGACTACACCGATAAACTCATCTTT. Its protein is CALGELAFLPQPTGGDYTDKLIF.

The chain joins TRDV1 to TRDJ1, with 9 bases identical to TRDD3. V was pared by 3 bases and J by 0 bases, with 26 bases of the junction left unmatched. Germline values: CDR1 TSWWSYY, CDR2 QGS. This CDR3 is 23 amino acids long. The CDR3 DNA is TGTGCTCTTGGGGACCCACCTGGTACTGGGGGAAGATATCGGGGAGAATACACCGATAAACTCATCTTT. Translation: CALGDPPGTGGRYRGEYTDKLIF.

The sample holds a few counts of this clone. The V gene is TRDV2, the J gene TRDJ1, with 8 bases aligning to TRDD3. The V gene's germline CDR1 is GEAIGNYY and CDR2 EKD. This CDR3 is 22 amino acids long. The V gene end was trimmed by 3 bases and the J gene end by 2 bases; junction bases not matched to a gene: 28. CDR3 residues: CACDVGGWGFLFVPGGTDKLIF. Here the CDR3 DNA reads TGTGCCTGTGACGTTGGTGGTTGGGGTTTCCTATTTGTTCCTGGGGGAACCGATAAACTCATCTTT.

V and J are TRDV1 and TRDJ1; D possibly corresponds to TRDD1 (5 bases). The CDR3 is made up of 17 amino acids. The germline V and J ends were trimmed by 7 bases and 4 bases, with 25 bases remaining between them. CDR1 and CDR2 from the germline V gene are TSWWSYY and QGS. The CDR3 nucleotides are TGTGCTCTTGAAAATAATTCTCAGGTACCTCAGCACGATAAACTCATCTTT. It translates to CALENNSQVPQHDKLIF.

The sample holds a few counts of this clone. The rearrangement joins TRDV1 to TRDJ1; 9 bases match TRDD3. Looked up from germline, CDR1 is TSWWSYY and CDR2 is QGS. This CDR3 spans 14 amino acids. V was pared by 6 bases and J by 3 bases, with 5 bases of the junction left unmatched. The CDR3 DNA reads as TGTGCTCTTGGTTTTACTGGGGGACCCGATAAACTCATCTTT. Protein sequence: CALGFTGGPDKLIF.

This clone has more than one count but fewer than ten. The chain is built from TRDV1 and TRDJ1, with 12 positions matching TRDD3. The CDR3 is made up of 16 amino acids. V trimming: 4 bases; J trimming: 6 bases; junction bases outside the gene matches: 9. CDR1 is TSWWSYY and CDR2 is QGS in the germline V gene. CDR3 sequence (DNA): TGTGCTCTTGGGGGGGAGATGACTGGGGGATACAATAAACTCATCTTT. It codes for CALGGEMTGGYNKLIF.

The V call is TRDV1, the J call TRDJ1, with a weak D call TRDD3 (5 bases). The V gene lost 2 bases and the J gene lost 11 bases, with 24 bases spanning the gap. The CDR3 is 16 residues long. In germline, CDR1 is TSWWSYY, CDR2 QGS. DNA for the CDR3: TGTGCTCTTGGGGAAGGAGCGGTGGGGTGTGCGGATAGGCTCATCTTT. Translated, it gives CALGEGAVGCADRLIF.

This clone appeared a few times. The V gene is TRDV1, the J gene TRDJ1; 10 bases fit TRDD3. The germline V gene encodes CDR1 TSWWSYY and CDR2 QGS. With V trimmed by 2 bases and J by 3 bases, 18 bases remained unmatched. This CDR3 spans 20 amino acids. CDR3 sequence: CALGESQATGGYARPDKLIF. The CDR3 nucleotides are TGTGCTCTTGGGGAAAGCCAAGCCACGGGGGGATACGCGCGTCCCGATAAACTCATCTTT.

This clone has just a few counts. The chain uses TRDV1 and TRDJ1; 7 positions agree with TRDD3. CDR1 is TSWWSYY, CDR2 QGS, per germline. J was trimmed by 3 bases and V by 3 bases; bases with no gene match: 19. This CDR3 has 19 amino acids. CDR3 amino acids: CALGDVPLLQGDDSDKLIF. For the CDR3, the DNA is TGTGCTCTTGGGGACGTCCCACTACTTCAGGGGGATGATTCCGATAAACTCATCTTT.

This clone appeared a few times. The chain couples TRDV1 to TRDJ1; D perhaps matches TRDD3 (6 bases). The CDR3 is 19 residues long. The V gene lost 3 bases and the J gene lost 1 base, with 24 bases spanning the gap. Germline V gene data show CDR1 as TSWWSYY and CDR2 as QGS. In nucleotides, the CDR3 is TGTGCTCTTGGGGACCGAACATTAAGTACTGGGTTTATCACCGATAAACTCATCTTT. It specifies CALGDRTLSTGFITDKLIF.

This chain links TRDV1 with TRDJ1; D gene uncertain. CDR3 length: 15 amino acids. Looked up from germline, CDR1 is TSWWSYY and CDR2 is QGS. V was shortened by 4 bases and J by 1 base, with 13 bases between the two germline ends. CDR3 region: CALGGKLAGTDKLIF. CDR3 nucleotide sequence: TGTGCTCTTGGGGGAAAACTAGCTGGCACCGATAAACTCATCTTT.

V is TRDV1 and J is TRDJ1; the match to TRDD3 covers 7 bases. Looked up from germline, CDR1 is TSWWSYY and CDR2 is QGS. The ends lost 3 bases at V and 1 base at J; junction bases unmatched: 5. This CDR3 spans 15 amino acids. Written as DNA, the CDR3 is TGTGCTCTTGGGGAGCGACTGGGGCTCACCGATAAACTCATCTTT. This codes for CALGERLGLTDKLIF.

V usage is TRDV1 and J usage is TRDJ1; D unclear. The CDR3 consists of 15 residues. Germline lookup yields CDR1 TSWWSYY and CDR2 QGS. V gave up 0 bases and J gave up 0 bases, with 8 bases separating them. CDR3 protein: CALGELKAYTDKLIF. In nucleotides, the CDR3 is TGTGCTCTTGGGGAACTAAAAGCGTACACCGATAAACTCATCTTT.

The chain recombines TRDV2 with TRDJ3; 7 nucleotides align to TRDD3. Germline assignment: CDR1 GEAIGNYY and CDR2 EKD. With 0 bases clipped from V and 0 bases from J, the junction kept 13 bases outside the gene matches. The CDR3 is 21 amino acids. The CDR3: CACDTWGSSLLNSWDTRQMFF. The CDR3 region has the DNA TGTGCCTGTGACACCTGGGGGAGCTCTCTCCTCAACTCCTGGGACACCCGACAGATGTTTTTC.

The genes are TRDV1 and TRDJ1, with 12 bases fitting TRDD3. V lost 1 base to trimming and J lost 7 bases; unmatched junction nucleotides: 22. Per germline, CDR1 TSWWSYY and CDR2 QGS. The CDR3 is 21 amino acids. The CDR3 coding sequence is TGTGCTCTTGGGGAACAACACCTCCTCCCCTCTGTACTGGGGGATACAGGTAAACTCATCTTT. Protein: CALGEQHLLPSVLGDTGKLIF.